Presented here are 21 T cell receptor beta chains from one specimen sequenced in a study of spatial heterogeneity in lung cancer. The time point: sample taken at primary tumor resection. TCRdb called the 5' RACE reads again in MiXCR, with one record for every CDR3 protein. The data contain 7,000 to 8,500 distinct CDR3 sequences, 9.7% of them singletons. Source: normal lung tissue next to the tumor, taken at surgery. These receptors originate from a male donor with early-stage non-small cell lung cancer.

At least ten counts were recorded for this clonotype. The chain links TRBV5-4 to TRBJ2-5, with D maybe TRBD2 (7 bases). Germline V CDR1 and CDR2: SGHNT, YYREEE (reference sequence). This CDR3 comprises 15 residues. Trimming shortened V by 4 bases and J by 4 bases, and 17 bases separated the two germline ends. This chain's CDR3 is CASSPLAEGGETQYF. CDR3 coding DNA: TGTGCCAGCAGCCCCCTAGCGGAGGGGGGAGAGACCCAGTACTTC.

This clonotype was detected many times. The chain uses TRBV25-1 and TRBJ1-1, with 9 bases matching TRBD1. The ends lost 2 bases at V and 4 bases at J; junction bases unmatched: 5. The germline gives CDR1 MGHDK, CDR2 SYGVNS. The length of the CDR3 is 15 residues. The CDR3 nucleotides read TGTGCCAGCAGTGAAGAGGGGACAGGGCGCACTGAAGCTTTCTTT. Residues: CASSEEGTGRTEAFF.

This clonotype was found many times. The chain joins TRBV6-2 or TRBV6-3 to TRBJ2-3; possible D gene TRBD2, 6 bases. Trimming left V 2 bases short and J 0 bases short, with 15 bases between. The CDR3 runs to 17 residues. Germline values: CDR1 MNHEY, CDR2 SVGEGT. Here the CDR3 DNA reads TGTGCCAGCAGTTACGGGCGGGGTTCCTCTAGCACAGATACGCAGTATTTT. Translation: CASSYGRGSSSTDTQYF.

The sample holds many counts of this clonotype. This rearrangement joins TRBV4-3 to TRBJ2-3; D could derive from TRBD1 or TRBD2 (5 bases each). The V end lost 3 bases, the J end lost 3 bases, and 19 bases lay between the germline ends. The CDR3 consists of 17 residues. From germline, CDR1 is LGHNA and CDR2 YSLEER. Here the CDR3 reads CASSQGPGHGRTDTQYF. The CDR3 nucleotides read TGCGCCAGCAGCCAGGGACCGGGGCATGGTAGGACAGATACGCAGTATTTT.

In its sample, this clonotype was seen many times. The gene calls are TRBV3-1 and TRBJ2-1; D not resolved. V lost 4 bases and J 2 bases, leaving 6 bases between the germline ends. Germline V lookup: CDR1 LGHDT, CDR2 YNNKEL (reference sequence). CDR3 length: 13 residues. CDR3 nucleotide sequence: TGTGCCAGCAGCCCCCAGCCCTACAATGAGCAGTTCTTC. Its protein product is CASSPQPYNEQFF.

Comments on this clonotype: Given a much more abundant clone one base away, this may be a read error. The rearrangement joins TRBV6-1 to TRBJ2-6; tentative D call: TRBD2 (7 bases). CDR3 length: 15 amino acids. The germline V and J ends were trimmed by 1 base and 8 bases, with 12 bases remaining between them. From germline, CDR1 is MNHNS and CDR2 SASEGT. This CDR3 is CASSEEEGGTNVLTF. The CDR3 nucleotides read TGTGCCAGCAGTGAAGAAGAGGGGGGGACCAACGTCCTGACTTTC.

In its sample, this clonotype was seen many times. The chain has TRBV12-3 or TRBV12-4 and TRBJ2-7; 7 positions match TRBD2. V was clipped by 7 bases and J by 1 base; unmatched bases: 7. The CDR3 loop spans 14 amino acids. CDR3 sequence: CASTGTTGSYEQYF. CDR3 coding DNA: TGTGCCAGCACCGGGACTACAGGTTCCTACGAGCAGTACTTC.

In its sample, this clonotype ranks as medium-sized. The rearrangement links TRBV5-4 to TRBJ2-7; D call uncertain. The CDR3 has 15 residues. The V end was cut by 7 bases, the J end by 0 bases, with 17 bases between. Germline V CDR1 and CDR2: SGHNT, YYREEE (reference sequence). CDR3 nucleotide sequence: TGTGCCAGCCAACCGTCCCCCCTCCCCTCCTACGAGCAGTACTTC. As protein: CASQPSPLPSYEQYF.

There are many counts of this clonotype. The chain links TRBV2 to TRBJ2-2, with D unresolved. V was shortened by 5 bases and J by 5 bases, with 6 bases between the two germline ends. The CDR3 totals 12 residues. Germline V gene lookup returns CDR1 SNHLY and CDR2 FYNNEI. CDR3 residues: CASSQLTGELFF. The CDR3 region has the DNA TGTGCCAGCAGTCAATTGACCGGGGAGCTGTTTTTT.

This clonotype showed up many times. J is TRBJ2-2 and V is TRBV30; D possibly corresponds to TRBD1 (6 bases). This CDR3 comprises 14 residues. In germline, CDR1 is GTSNPN, CDR2 SVGIG (reference sequence). The ends were cut back, 5 bases at V and 0 bases at J, with 10 bases in the middle. In nucleotides, the CDR3 is TGTGCCTGGGACAGGCAAGCGAACACCGGGGAGCTGTTTTTT. Residues: CAWDRQANTGELFF. Filled out from reference TRBV30 and TRBJ2-2, the complete variable domain reads SQTIHQWPATLVQPVGSPLSLECTVEGTSNPNLYWYRQAAGRGLQLLFYSVGIGQISSEVPQNLSASRPQDRQFILSSKKLLLSDSGFYLCAWDRQANTGELFFGEGSRLTVL.

The chain carries TRBV20-1 and TRBJ2-1; TRBD1 matches at 12 bases. Germline-derived CDR1 and CDR2 are DFQATT and SNEGSKA (reference sequence). The CDR3 loop spans 13 amino acids. The V gene end was trimmed by 5 bases and the J gene end by 8 bases; junction bases not matched to a gene: 4. CDR3 DNA: TGCAGTGCTGCGGGACAGGGGGCGTATGAGCAGTTCTTC. Encoded protein: CSAAGQGAYEQFF.

In this sample, this clonotype turned up many times. J is TRBJ2-1 and V is TRBV4-1; D tentatively fits TRBD1 or TRBD2 (5 bases each). Germline CDR1 reads MGHRA; CDR2 reads YSYEKL. V dropped 9 bases and J dropped 0 bases, with 15 bases sitting between them. The CDR3 runs to 15 residues. The CDR3 region has the DNA TGCGCCAGTCGACGGGACCAATACTCCTACAATGAGCAGTTCTTC. The encoded protein is CASRRDQYSYNEQFF.

This clonotype was observed at least ten times. The chain couples TRBV4-3 to TRBJ2-5; 9 bases align to TRBD1. V was clipped by 3 bases and J by 5 bases; unmatched bases: 13. Germline loops: CDR1 LGHNA, CDR2 YSLEER. The CDR3 sequence is 17 residues long. CDR3 DNA sequence: TGCGCCAGCAGCCAGAACTTTCCTACAGGGGGCCGGGAGACCCAGTACTTC. It translates to CASSQNFPTGGRETQYF.

In this sample, this clonotype turned up many times. The chain couples TRBV10-3 to TRBJ2-4; D perhaps matches TRBD2 (6 bases). Germline assignment: CDR1 ENHRY and CDR2 SYGVKD. The length of the CDR3 is 16 residues. The V gene lost 6 bases and the J gene lost 0 bases, with 15 bases spanning the gap. CDR3: CAIRGPGDLAKNIQYF. CDR3 coding DNA: TGTGCCATCAGGGGCCCGGGAGACCTAGCCAAAAACATTCAGTACTTC.

The sample holds many counts of this clonotype. V gene TRBV7-8 combines with J gene TRBJ1-2; D is perhaps TRBD1 (6 bases). Germline-derived CDR1 and CDR2 are SGHVS and FQNEAQ. Trimming took 5 bases from V and 7 from J, leaving 23 bases between them. The length of the CDR3 is 16 residues. Written as DNA, the CDR3 is TGTGCCAGCAGCCCGGGGGCCGGGGGCGCTGGCAGTGGCTACACCTTC. Translating it yields CASSPGAGGAGSGYTF.

This clonotype was seen ten or more times. The chain recombines TRBV6-5 with TRBJ2-2; weak D call: TRBD2 (6 bases). There are 12 residues in the CDR3. Looked up from germline, CDR1 is MNHEY and CDR2 is SVGAGI. V was clipped by 6 bases and J by 6 bases, with 8 bases between them. CDR3 amino acids: CASREGPGELFF. In DNA, the CDR3 is TGTGCCAGCAGGGAGGGCCCCGGGGAGCTGTTTTTT.

This clonotype has a count of ten or more. The rearrangement joins TRBV7-2 to TRBJ2-5; 7 nucleotides line up with TRBD2. The CDR3 runs 13 residues. The V gene end was trimmed by 11 bases and the J gene end by 0 bases; junction bases not matched to a gene: 6. Per the germline V gene, CDR1 is SGHTA and CDR2 is FQGNSA. The CDR3 DNA reads TGTGCCTGCCGGGAGGCAGACCAAGAGACCCAGTACTTC. Its protein product is CACREADQETQYF.

This clonotype was found many times. This sequence joins TRBV29-1 and TRBJ2-5; no firm D call. Deletions cut 0 bases from V and 3 bases from J, with 5 bases between. CDR3 length: 12 amino acids. Germline V gives CDR1 SQVTM, CDR2 ANQGSEA. The chain's CDR3 is CSVEENEETQYF. The CDR3 region has the DNA TGCAGCGTTGAAGAAAATGAAGAGACCCAGTACTTC.

This clonotype was observed many times. The gene calls are TRBV6-1 and TRBJ2-7; perhaps TRBD1 as D (5 bases). The CDR3 loop spans 14 amino acids. Trimming took off 4 bases at V and 2 bases at J, with 12 bases between the two ends. Germline CDR1 MNHNS, CDR2 SASEGT. The CDR3 here is CASSGGGRTYEQYF. The CDR3, as DNA: TGTGCCAGCAGTGGGGGCGGAAGGACCTACGAGCAGTACTTC.

This clonotype was seen ten or more times. This chain links TRBV6-6 with TRBJ2-3, with 8 positions matching TRBD2. This CDR3 region has 16 residues. The V gene end was trimmed by 2 bases and the J gene end by 6 bases; junction bases not matched to a gene: 10. Germline V gives CDR1 MNHNY, CDR2 SVGAGI (reference sequence). The CDR3 here is CASSYPGGGSLDTQYF. DNA for the CDR3: TGTGCCAGCAGTTACCCAGGCGGGGGGAGCCTCGATACGCAGTATTTT.

By sample share, this clonotype is medium-sized. The chain is built from TRBV7-2 and TRBJ1-6; the match to TRBD1 covers 7 bases. This CDR3 is 14 amino acids long. The V and J ends lost 3 bases and 8 bases, in that order; junction bases with no gene match: 4. From germline, CDR1 is SGHTA and CDR2 FQGNSA. The CDR3 DNA is TGTGCCAGCAGCTTCCGGGACAGAGATTCACCCCTCCACTTT. It translates to CASSFRDRDSPLHF.